This entry concerns a single T cell receptor beta chain. The sample belongs to a study of blood T cell repertoires in COVID-19. About the research overall: Sites across the United States, Italy and Spain contributed samples from acute and convalescent COVID-19. From T cells, B-cell-depleted T cells, or PBMCs came the material, which was cDNA or gDNA.

Original data processing: Estimated nucleated cell counts came from reference gene primer amplification. Clones were sequenced by immunoSEQ multiplex PCR, and TCRdb holds only the in-frame ones, with some missing. The D gene and trimming were derived from the DNA, and the V and J assignments and clone size from that table. Among approximately 200,000 clones listed, roughly 80% were seen once. The receptor was isolated from a man aged 60-69 years with active or convalescent COVID-19. The sample taken for sequencing was peripheral blood.

The CDR3 spells CASSDMRVGETQYF. The CDR3 DNA reads as TGTGCCAGCAGTGATATGAGGGTTGGAGAGACCCAGTACTTC. This chain joins TRBV6-1 and TRBJ2-5, with D perhaps matching TRBD2 (5 bases). The germline V and J ends were trimmed by 3 bases and 4 bases, with 12 bases remaining between them. CDR1 and CDR2 from the germline V gene are MNHNS and SASEGT. This CDR3 spans 14 amino acids.